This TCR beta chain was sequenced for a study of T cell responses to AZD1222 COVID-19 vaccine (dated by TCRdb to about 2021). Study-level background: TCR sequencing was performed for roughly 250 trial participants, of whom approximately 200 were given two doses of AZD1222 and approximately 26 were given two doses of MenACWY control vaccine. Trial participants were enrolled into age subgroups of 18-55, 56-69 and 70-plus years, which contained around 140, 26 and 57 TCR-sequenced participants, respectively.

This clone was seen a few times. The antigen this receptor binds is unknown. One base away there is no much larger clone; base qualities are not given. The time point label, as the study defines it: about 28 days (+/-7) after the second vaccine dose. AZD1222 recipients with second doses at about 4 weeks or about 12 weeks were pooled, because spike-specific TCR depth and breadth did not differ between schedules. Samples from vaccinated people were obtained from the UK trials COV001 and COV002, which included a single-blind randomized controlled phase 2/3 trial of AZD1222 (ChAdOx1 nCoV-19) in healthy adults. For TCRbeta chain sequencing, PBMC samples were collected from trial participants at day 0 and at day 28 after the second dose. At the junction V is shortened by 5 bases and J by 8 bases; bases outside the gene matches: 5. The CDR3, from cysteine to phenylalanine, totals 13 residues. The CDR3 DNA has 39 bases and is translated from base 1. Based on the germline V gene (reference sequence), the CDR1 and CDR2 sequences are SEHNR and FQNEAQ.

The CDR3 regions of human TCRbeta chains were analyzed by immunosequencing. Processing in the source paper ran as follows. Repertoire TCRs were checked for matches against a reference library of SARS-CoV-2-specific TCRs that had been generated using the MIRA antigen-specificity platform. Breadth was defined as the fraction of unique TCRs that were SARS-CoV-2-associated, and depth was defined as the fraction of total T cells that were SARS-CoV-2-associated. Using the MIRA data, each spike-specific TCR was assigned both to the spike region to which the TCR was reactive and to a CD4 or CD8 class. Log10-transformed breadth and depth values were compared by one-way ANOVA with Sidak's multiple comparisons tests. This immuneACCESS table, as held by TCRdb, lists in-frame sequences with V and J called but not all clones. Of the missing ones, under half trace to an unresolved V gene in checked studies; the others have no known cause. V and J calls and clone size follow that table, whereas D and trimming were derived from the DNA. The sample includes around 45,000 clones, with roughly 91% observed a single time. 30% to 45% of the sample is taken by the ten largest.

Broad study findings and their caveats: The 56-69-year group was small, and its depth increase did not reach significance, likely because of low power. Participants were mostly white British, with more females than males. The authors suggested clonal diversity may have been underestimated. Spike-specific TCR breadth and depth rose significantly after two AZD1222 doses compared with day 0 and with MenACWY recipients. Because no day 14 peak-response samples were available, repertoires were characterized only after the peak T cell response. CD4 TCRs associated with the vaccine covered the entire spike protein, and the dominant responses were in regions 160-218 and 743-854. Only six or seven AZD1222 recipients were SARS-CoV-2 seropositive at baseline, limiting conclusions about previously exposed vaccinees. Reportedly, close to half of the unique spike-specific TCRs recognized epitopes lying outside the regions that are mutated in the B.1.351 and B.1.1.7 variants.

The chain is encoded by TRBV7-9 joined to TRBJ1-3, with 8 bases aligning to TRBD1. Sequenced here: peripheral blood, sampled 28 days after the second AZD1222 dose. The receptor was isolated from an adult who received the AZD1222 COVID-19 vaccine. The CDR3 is CASSGTGRDTIYF. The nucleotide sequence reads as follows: TGTGCCAGCAGCGGGACAGGACGAGACACCATATATTTT.